This T cell receptor beta chain was retrieved from a study of T cell repertoires in cytomegalovirus infection. Germline-derived CDR1 and CDR2 are SGHAT and FQNNGV. Trimming pared 0 bases from V and 3 bases from J, leaving 18 bases between. The CDR3 has 18 residues. TCRdb used MiXCR to reprocess the reads, holding one entry per CDR3 protein. Of approximately 990,000 distinct CDR3 sequences listed, around 32% are singletons. Turning to this clonotype: Antigen: not known.

This receptor was obtained from a human donor in good health (CMV status not recorded). Some clones in this sample may be carry-over from other donors' samples. The chain is built from TRBV11-2 and TRBJ1-5; tentative D call: TRBD1 (5 bases). The sample in question was cultured CD8+ T cells from PBMCs, obtained from culture after CMV antigen stimulation. The CDR3 protein is CASSLDWRGDPTNQPQHF. In DNA form, the CDR3 reads TGTGCCAGCAGCTTAGATTGGAGGGGAGACCCCACCAATCAGCCCCAGCATTTT. Complete variable domain (other parts from reference TRBV11-2 and TRBJ1-5): EAGVAQSPRYKIIEKRQSVAFWCNPISGHATLYWYQQILGQGPKLLIQFQNNGVVDDSQLPKDRFSAERLKGVDSTLKIQPAKLEDSAVYLCASSLDWRGDPTNQPQHFGDGTRLSIL.